The source of this T cell receptor beta chain is a study of shared clonotypes between healthy human individuals. TCRdb's table, derived via immunoSEQ multiplex PCR, lists solely in-frame clones and lacks some. The top ten hold roughly 0.4% of the sample, which has over 1.5 million clones, around 98% seen once. Trimming pared 3 bases from V and 10 bases from J, leaving 17 bases between. The CDR3 extends over 14 amino acids. Germline V lookup: CDR1 SGHKS, CDR2 YYEKEE (reference sequence). This sequence originates from a man younger than 45 in good health. Sequenced material: naive CD4+ T cells sorted from blood. Described subset: CD45RA+ positively selected. This chain connects TRBV5-5 to TRBJ2-1, with D perhaps being TRBD1 or TRBD2 (5 bases each). Here the CDR3 DNA reads TGTGCCAGCAGCTCCGGGACCGGGCCGAGGGAGCAGTTCTTC. Protein sequence: CASSSGTGPREQFF.